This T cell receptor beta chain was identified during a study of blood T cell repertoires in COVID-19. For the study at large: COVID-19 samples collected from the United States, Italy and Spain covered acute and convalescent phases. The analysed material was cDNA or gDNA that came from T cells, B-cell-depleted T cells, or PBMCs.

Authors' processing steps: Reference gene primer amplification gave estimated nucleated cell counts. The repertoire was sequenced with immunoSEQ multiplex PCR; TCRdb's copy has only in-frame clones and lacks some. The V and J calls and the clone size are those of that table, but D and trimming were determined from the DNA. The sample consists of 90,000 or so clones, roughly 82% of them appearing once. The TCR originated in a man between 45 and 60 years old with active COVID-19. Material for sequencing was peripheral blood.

Written as DNA, the CDR3 is TGCGCCAGCAGCCAAGTACTAGCGCCTACCTACGAGCAGTACTTC. It yields the protein CASSQVLAPTYEQYF. The chain employs TRBV4-3 and TRBJ2-7; TRBD2 matches 7 bases. Germline V gives CDR1 LGHNA, CDR2 YSLEER. V lost 1 base to trimming and J lost 2 bases; unmatched junction nucleotides: 5. The CDR3 runs to 15 residues.